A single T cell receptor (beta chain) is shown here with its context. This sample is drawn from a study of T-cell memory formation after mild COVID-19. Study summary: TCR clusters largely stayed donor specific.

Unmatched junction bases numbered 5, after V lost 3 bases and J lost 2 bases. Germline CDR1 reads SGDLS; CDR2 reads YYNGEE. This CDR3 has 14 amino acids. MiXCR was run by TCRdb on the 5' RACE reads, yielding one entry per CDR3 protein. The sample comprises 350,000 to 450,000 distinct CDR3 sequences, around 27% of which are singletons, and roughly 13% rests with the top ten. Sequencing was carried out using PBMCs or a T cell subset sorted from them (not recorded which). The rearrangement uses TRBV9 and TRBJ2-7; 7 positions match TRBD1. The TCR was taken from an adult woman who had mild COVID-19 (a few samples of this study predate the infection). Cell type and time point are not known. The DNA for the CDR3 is TGTGCCAGCAGCGCGACGACAGGGACCTACGAGCAGTACTTC. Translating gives CASSATTGTYEQYF. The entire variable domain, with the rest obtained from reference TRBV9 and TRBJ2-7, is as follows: DSGVTQTPKHLITATGQRVTLRCSPRSGDLSVYWYQQSLDQGLQFLIQYYNGEERAKGNILERFSAQQFPDLHSELNLSSLELGDSALYFCASSATTGTYEQYFGPGTRLTVT.